This TCR beta chain was sequenced in a study of blood T cell repertoires in COVID-19. Study information: Collection of acute and convalescent COVID-19 samples took place in the United States, Italy and Spain. In each case, the material was cDNA or gDNA derived from T cells, B-cell-depleted T cells, or PBMCs.

The V and J ends lost 5 bases and 3 bases, in that order; junction bases with no gene match: 5. From germline, CDR1 is MNHEY and CDR2 SVGAGI. The CDR3 runs 14 residues. In the authors' workflow: Using reference gene primer amplification, nucleated cell counts were estimated. Libraries were prepared by immunoSEQ multiplex PCR; TCRdb keeps only in-frame clonotypes and omits some of them. V and J calls and clone size come straight from that table; D and trimming were deduced from the DNA. The sample holds roughly 260,000 clones; 86% are singletons and the top ten take around 10%. Sequencing was performed on peripheral blood. The chain combines TRBV6-5 with TRBJ1-1; 8 nucleotides match TRBD1. The source is a middle-aged man who had recovered from COVID-19. CDR3 residues: CASSRQGWDTEAFF. As DNA, the CDR3 is TGTGCCAGCAGTCGACAGGGGTGGGACACTGAAGCTTTCTTT.